Below, one T cell receptor (beta chain) is given with its context. Per the original data handling: Amplifying reference gene primers gave estimates of nucleated cell counts. The table came from immunoSEQ multiplex PCR; TCRdb's copy has only in-frame clones and leaves some out. V and J calls and clone size are those listed in that table; D and trimming were worked out from the DNA. The sample lists about 150,000 clones, roughly 87% occurring once. This specimen belongs to a study of blood T cell repertoires in COVID-19. The overall study: Researchers got acute and convalescent COVID-19 samples from the United States, Italy and Spain. In each case, the material was cDNA or gDNA derived from T cells, B-cell-depleted T cells, or PBMCs.

The V gene's germline CDR1 is SGDLS and CDR2 YYNGEE. The CDR3 loop spans 15 amino acids. Trimming cost V 2 bases and J 7 bases; bases outside gene matches: 9. Sequencing was done on a sample of peripheral blood. The chain is built from TRBV9 and TRBJ2-1; 7 bases agree with TRBD1. This TCR came from a woman aged 55-70 years with active or convalescent COVID-19. The CDR3 sequence: CASSVKIGGGNEQFF. In DNA, the CDR3 is TGTGCCAGCAGCGTTAAGATAGGGGGCGGGAATGAGCAGTTCTTC. Supplemented by reference TRBV9 and TRBJ2-1, the full variable domain reads DSGVTQTPKHLITATGQRVTLRCSPRSGDLSVYWYQQSLDQGLQFLIQYYNGEERAKGNILERFSAQQFPDLHSELNLSSLELGDSALYFCASSVKIGGGNEQFFGPGTRLTVL.